This T cell receptor beta chain was sequenced during a study of PD-1 blockade in classical Hodgkin lymphoma. Profiled with immunoSEQ multiplex PCR; TCRdb holds only in-frame clones, not every one. The sample records roughly 42,000 clones, roughly 69% being singletons. Looked up from germline, CDR1 is SGHKS and CDR2 is YYEKEE (reference sequence). CDR3 size: 13 residues. The V end was cut by 6 bases, the J end by 4 bases, with 13 bases between. This clone was found a few times. Time point here: cycle 4 day 1 (C4D1), after 6 weeks of nivolumab. Every patient had relapsed following autologous stem cell transplantation, and cohorts differed in brentuximab vedotin exposure. Patients had relapsed/refractory classical Hodgkin lymphoma with complete response, partial response or progressive disease as best response.

Specimen: peripheral blood mononuclear cells (PBMCs), collected before the fourth cycle of nivolumab. This sequence was found in a human donor with classical Hodgkin lymphoma. The V gene is TRBV5-5, the J gene TRBJ1-1; unclear D gene. The CDR3: CASTTGWGTEAFF. In DNA, the CDR3 is TGTGCCAGCACCACCGGGTGGGGCACTGAAGCTTTCTTT. Using reference TRBV5-5 and TRBJ1-1 for the parts outside the CDR3, the full variable domain is DAGVTQSPTHLIKTRGQQVTLRCSPISGHKSVSWYQQVLGQGPQFIFQYYEKEERGRGNFPDRFSARQFPNYSSELNVNALLLGDSALYLCASTTGWGTEAFFGQGTRLTVV.